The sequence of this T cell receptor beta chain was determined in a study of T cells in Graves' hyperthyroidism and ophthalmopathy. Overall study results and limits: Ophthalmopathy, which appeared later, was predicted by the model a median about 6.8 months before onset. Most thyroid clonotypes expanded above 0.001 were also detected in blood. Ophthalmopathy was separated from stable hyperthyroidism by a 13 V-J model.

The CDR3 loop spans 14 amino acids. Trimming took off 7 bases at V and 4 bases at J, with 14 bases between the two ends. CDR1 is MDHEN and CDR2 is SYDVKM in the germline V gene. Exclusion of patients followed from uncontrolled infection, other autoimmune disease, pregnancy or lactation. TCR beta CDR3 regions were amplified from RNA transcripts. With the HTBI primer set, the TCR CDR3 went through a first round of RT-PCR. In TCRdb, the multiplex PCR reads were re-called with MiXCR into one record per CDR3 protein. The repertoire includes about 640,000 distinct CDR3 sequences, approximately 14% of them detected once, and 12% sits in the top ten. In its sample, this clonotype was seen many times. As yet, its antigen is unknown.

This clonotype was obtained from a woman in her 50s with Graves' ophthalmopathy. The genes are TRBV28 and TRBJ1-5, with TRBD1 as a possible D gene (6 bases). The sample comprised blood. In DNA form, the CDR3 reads TGTGCCAGCACCCTGACAGGAATTAATCAGCCCCAGCATTTT. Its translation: CASTLTGINQPQHF.